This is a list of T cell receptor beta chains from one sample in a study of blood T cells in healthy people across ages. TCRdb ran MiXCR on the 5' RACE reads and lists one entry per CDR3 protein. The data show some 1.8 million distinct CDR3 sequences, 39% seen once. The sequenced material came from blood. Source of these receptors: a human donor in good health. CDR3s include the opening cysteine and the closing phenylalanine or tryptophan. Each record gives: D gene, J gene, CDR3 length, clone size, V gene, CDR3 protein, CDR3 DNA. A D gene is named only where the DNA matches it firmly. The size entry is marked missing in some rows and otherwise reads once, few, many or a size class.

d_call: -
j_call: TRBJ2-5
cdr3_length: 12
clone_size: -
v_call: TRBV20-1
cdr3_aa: CSARPLQETQYF
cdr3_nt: TGCAGTGCTAGACCCCTCCAAGAGACCCAGTACTTC

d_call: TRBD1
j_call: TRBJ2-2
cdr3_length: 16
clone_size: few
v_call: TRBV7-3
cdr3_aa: CASSLTLGTGAGELFF
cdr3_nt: TGTGCCAGCAGCTTAACCCTGGGGACAGGGGCCGGGGAGCTGTTTTTT

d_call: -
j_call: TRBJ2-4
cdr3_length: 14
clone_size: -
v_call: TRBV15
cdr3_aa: CATSRDPGADIQYF
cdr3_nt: TGTGCCACCAGCAGAGATCCTGGGGCAGACATTCAGTACTTC

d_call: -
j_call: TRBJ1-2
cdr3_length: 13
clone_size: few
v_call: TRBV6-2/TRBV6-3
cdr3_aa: CASNIGADYGYTF
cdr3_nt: TGTGCCAGCAATATCGGGGCGGACTATGGCTACACCTTC

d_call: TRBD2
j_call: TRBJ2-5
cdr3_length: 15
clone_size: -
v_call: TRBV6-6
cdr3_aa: CASSDGLAGKGTQYF
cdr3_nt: TGTGCCAGCAGTGACGGACTAGCGGGGAAAGGGACCCAGTACTTC

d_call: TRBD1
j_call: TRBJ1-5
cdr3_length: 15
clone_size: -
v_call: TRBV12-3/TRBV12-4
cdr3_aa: CASSLADRANQPQHF
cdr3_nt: TGTGCCAGCAGTTTAGCGGACAGGGCAAATCAGCCCCAGCATTTT

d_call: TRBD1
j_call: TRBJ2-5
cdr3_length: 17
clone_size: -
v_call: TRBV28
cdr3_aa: CASSLPYGQVGSYERYF
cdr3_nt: TGTGCCAGCAGTTTACCTTATGGACAGGTCGGATCCTACGAGCGGTACTTC

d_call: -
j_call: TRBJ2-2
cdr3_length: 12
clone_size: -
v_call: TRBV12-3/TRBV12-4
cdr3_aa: CASTLFLGELFF
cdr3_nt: TGTGCCAGCACCCTCTTCCTTGGGGAGCTGTTTTTT

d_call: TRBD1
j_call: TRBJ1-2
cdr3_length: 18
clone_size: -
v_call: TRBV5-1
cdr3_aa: CASSSILQTSTGGDGYTF
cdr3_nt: TGCGCCAGCAGCTCGATACTTCAAACGTCGACAGGGGGTGATGGCTACACCTTC

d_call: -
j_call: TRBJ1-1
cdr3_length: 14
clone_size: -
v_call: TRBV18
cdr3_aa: CASSPREGRTEAFF
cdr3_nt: TGTGCCAGCTCACCACGGGAGGGGCGGACTGAAGCTTTCTTT

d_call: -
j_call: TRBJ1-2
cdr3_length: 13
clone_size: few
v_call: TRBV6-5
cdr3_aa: CASSYDGVGGYTF
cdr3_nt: TGTGCCAGCAGTTATGATGGGGTCGGTGGCTACACCTTC

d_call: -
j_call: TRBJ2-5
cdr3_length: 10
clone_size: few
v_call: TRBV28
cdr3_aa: CASSFGTQYF
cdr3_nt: TGTGCCAGCAGTTTTGGGACCCAGTACTTC

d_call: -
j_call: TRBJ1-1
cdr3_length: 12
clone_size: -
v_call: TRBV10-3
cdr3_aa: CAIRTENTEAFF
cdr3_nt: TGTGCCATCCGGACGGAGAACACTGAAGCTTTCTTT

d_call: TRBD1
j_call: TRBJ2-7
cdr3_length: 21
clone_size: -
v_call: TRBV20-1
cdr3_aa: CSARDILGRTGEERDIYEQYF
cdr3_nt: TGCAGTGCTAGAGATATTTTAGGGAGAACAGGGGAAGAGAGGGATATCTACGAGCAGTACTTC

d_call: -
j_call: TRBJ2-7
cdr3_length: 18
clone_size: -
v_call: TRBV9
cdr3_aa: CASSVGGGGLITTYEQYF
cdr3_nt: TGTGCCAGCAGCGTAGGTGGCGGGGGCCTAATCACCACCTACGAGCAGTACTTC

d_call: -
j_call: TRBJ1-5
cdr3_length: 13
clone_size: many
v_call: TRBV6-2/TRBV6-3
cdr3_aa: CASRYLGGQPQHF
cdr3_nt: TGTGCCAGCAGGTATCTAGGGGGTCAGCCCCAGCATTTT